The 29 T cell receptor beta chains reported below all come from one sample, sequenced in a study of control samples from healthy donors and cancer patients. The assay was immunoSEQ multiplex PCR, and TCRdb's table has in-frame clones only and misses some. The sample includes around 110,000 clones, approximately 93% of them seen just once. Sequenced input: blood. The receptors were sampled from a man under 40 in good health.

The chain combines TRBV4-2 with TRBJ1-6, with 10 bases identical to TRBD1. This CDR3 has 16 residues. J gave up 8 bases and V 4 bases, and 8 bases lay outside the gene matches. Germline assignment: CDR1 LGHNA and CDR2 YNFKEQ. Here the CDR3 DNA reads TGTGCCAGCAGCCCCGGGACAGGGGATTTCGATTCACCCCTCCACTTT. It encodes CASSPGTGDFDSPLHF.

The chain employs TRBV5-1 and TRBJ2-7; 8 positions agree with TRBD1. The CDR3 consists of 19 residues. Germline CDR1 SGHRS, CDR2 YFSETQ. The V and J ends lost 4 bases and 6 bases, in that order; junction bases with no gene match: 24. This chain's CDR3 is CASSPAFALQCQGACEQYV. In DNA form, the CDR3 reads TGCGCCAGCAGCCCCGCATTCGCCCTTCAGTGTCAGGGGGCGTGCGAGCAGTACGTC.

The chain carries TRBV5-1 and TRBJ2-7; 15 positions match TRBD2. There are 16 residues in the CDR3. The V and J ends lost 0 bases and 4 bases, in that order; junction bases with no gene match: 2. The germline V gene encodes CDR1 SGHRS and CDR2 YFSETQ. The CDR3 region has the DNA TGCGCCAGCAGCTTGGCCGGACTAGCGGGGGGGTACGAGCAGTACTTC. Encoded protein: CASSLAGLAGGYEQYF.

V is TRBV5-6 and J is TRBJ2-2, with D uncertain. CDR1 is SGHDT, CDR2 YYEEEE, per germline. Trimming pared 0 bases from V and 6 bases from J, leaving 3 bases between. The CDR3 covers 12 residues. CDR3 nucleotide sequence: TGTGCCAGCAGCTTGGTCTCCGGGGAGCTGTTTTTT. Amino acids: CASSLVSGELFF. The full variable domain, its missing parts supplied by reference TRBV5-6 and TRBJ2-2, is DAGVTQSPTHLIKTRGQQVTLRCSPKSGHDTVSWYQQALGQGPQFIFQYYEEEERQRGNFPDRFSGHQFPNYSSELNVNALLLGDSALYLCASSLVSGELFFGEGSRLTVL.

CDR3 loop: CASSVGGVFGNTIYF. The CDR3 DNA is TGTGCCAGCAGCGTAGGAGGGGTATTTGGAAACACCATATATTTT. This chain links TRBV9 with TRBJ1-3; a weak D match, TRBD1 (5 bases). Trimming pared 0 bases from V and 3 bases from J, leaving 10 bases between. The CDR3 length is 15 residues. CDR1 is SGDLS, CDR2 YYNGEE, per germline.

This rearrangement joins TRBV11-2 to TRBJ1-2, with a tentative D call TRBD1 (6 bases). The CDR3 is 13 residues long. Per the germline V gene, CDR1 is SGHAT and CDR2 is FQNNGV. V was trimmed by 5 bases and J by 6 bases, leaving 13 bases between them. This CDR3 reads CASSRSGDDGYTF. In DNA form, the CDR3 reads TGTGCCAGCAGCCGATCAGGGGACGATGGCTACACCTTC. Full variable domain (rest looked up from reference TRBV11-2 and TRBJ1-2): EAGVAQSPRYKIIEKRQSVAFWCNPISGHATLYWYQQILGQGPKLLIQFQNNGVVDDSQLPKDRFSAERLKGVDSTLKIQPAKLEDSAVYLCASSRSGDDGYTFGSGTRLTVV.

CDR3 DNA sequence: TGTGCCAGCAGGAACGGGGGGCCGGGAGAGACCCAGTACTTC. Translating gives CASRNGGPGETQYF. The V call is TRBV2, the J call TRBJ2-5; D possibly corresponds to TRBD2 (7 bases). CDR3 size: 14 residues. Trimming took 6 bases from V and 4 from J, leaving 15 bases between them. From germline, CDR1 is SNHLY and CDR2 FYNNEI.

V and J are TRBV7-8 and TRBJ1-5; D call uncertain. CDR3 size: 14 residues. The germline V and J ends were trimmed by 1 base and 6 bases, with 10 bases remaining between them. Germline-derived CDR1 and CDR2 are SGHVS and FQNEAQ. The CDR3 is CASSLEEWVQPQHF. The DNA of the CDR3 is TGTGCCAGCAGCTTAGAAGAATGGGTTCAGCCCCAGCATTTT.

The chain uses TRBV4-2 and TRBJ1-1; TRBD1 might be the D (5 bases). CDR3 size: 21 residues. V dropped 0 bases and J dropped 5 bases, with 31 bases sitting between them. CDR1 is LGHNA, CDR2 YNFKEQ, per germline. Written as DNA, the CDR3 is TGTGCCAGCAGCCAAGATCAGGATGAGGGACGGCGGGGCTTTATCGGGACTGAAGCTTTCTTT. Residues: CASSQDQDEGRRGFIGTEAFF.

V gene TRBV7-6 combines with J gene TRBJ1-4; D unclear. The CDR3 runs to 15 residues. Germline lookup yields CDR1 SGHVS and CDR2 FNYEAQ. V gave up 4 bases and J gave up 8 bases, with 17 bases separating them. CDR3 protein: CASSSQGRVGEKLFF. In nucleotides, the CDR3 is TGTGCCAGCAGCTCCCAAGGGAGGGTAGGAGAAAAACTGTTTTTT.

The chain combines TRBV29-1 with TRBJ2-3, with TRBD2 as a possible D gene (6 bases). Per germline, CDR1 SQVTM and CDR2 ANQGSEA. The CDR3 loop spans 13 amino acids. Trimming cost V 3 bases and J 6 bases, with 13 bases left between them. CDR3 DNA sequence: TGCAGCGTTGATCTACGGGGACTGGATACGCAGTATTTT. It codes for CSVDLRGLDTQYF.

This clone was counted a single time. The J gene is TRBJ2-3, the V gene TRBV12-1; the listed D gene, TRBD2, was not tested against the DNA. TRBV12-1 is annotated as a pseudogene. The CDR3 runs 18 residues. The CDR3 DNA follows: TGTGCCAGCAGCTTGGAGGGTGTCGGGGCGGGGTACACAGATACGCAGTATTTT. It yields the protein CASSLEGVGAGYTDTQYF.

The chain links TRBV4-1 to TRBJ1-3; TRBD1 matches at 8 bases. This CDR3 comprises 15 residues. V was pared by 3 bases and J by 2 bases, with 3 bases of the junction left unmatched. Looked up from germline, CDR1 is MGHRA and CDR2 is YSYEKL. The DNA of the CDR3 is TGCGCCAGCAGCCAGTTACAGGGGGCTGGAAACACCATATATTTT. It yields the protein CASSQLQGAGNTIYF.

This chain links TRBV2 with TRBJ1-5; no firm D call. Trimming removed 1 base from V and 7 bases from J, with 8 bases in between. Germline V CDR1 and CDR2: SNHLY, FYNNEI. The CDR3 is 13 residues long. Here the CDR3 reads CASSEEVGQPQHF. CDR3 DNA: TGTGCCAGCAGTGAAGAGGTGGGGCAGCCCCAGCATTTT. The full variable domain, rest sourced from reference TRBV2 and TRBJ1-5, is EPEVTQTPSHQVTQMGQEVILRCVPISNHLYFYWYRQILGQKVEFLVSFYNNEISEKSEIFDDQFSVERPDGSNFTLKIRSTKLEDSAMYFCASSEEVGQPQHFGDGTRLSIL.

The rearrangement joins TRBV5-6 to TRBJ2-1; 9 bases line up with TRBD1. Unmatched junction bases numbered 2, after V lost 0 bases and J lost 4 bases. Germline CDR1 and CDR2: SGHDT and YYEEEE. This CDR3 is built from 15 residues. In nucleotides, the CDR3 is TGTGCCAGCAGCTTGGGGACAGGGGCGTACAATGAGCAGTTCTTC. Protein product: CASSLGTGAYNEQFF.

This clone came up a few times. J is TRBJ1-6 and V is TRBV6-4, with D perhaps TRBD1 (6 bases). This CDR3 comprises 14 residues. The V gene's germline CDR1 is MRHNA and CDR2 SNTAGT. V was shortened by 8 bases and J by 1 base, with 9 bases between the two germline ends. In nucleotides, the CDR3 is TGTGCCAGCGCCGGGACATCCTATAATTCACCCCTCCACTTT. Its protein is CASAGTSYNSPLHF.

This chain joins TRBV2 and TRBJ2-1; maybe TRBD1 (5 bases). CDR1 is SNHLY and CDR2 is FYNNEI in the germline V gene. The CDR3 extends over 11 amino acids. Trimming removed 8 bases at V and 9 bases at J, with 11 bases between. The CDR3 region is CASHKGFEQFF. DNA for the CDR3: TGTGCCAGCCATAAGGGGTTTGAGCAGTTCTTC. Looking up the rest from reference TRBV2 and TRBJ2-1 gives the full variable domain: EPEVTQTPSHQVTQMGQEVILRCVPISNHLYFYWYRQILGQKVEFLVSFYNNEISEKSEIFDDQFSVERPDGSNFTLKIRSTKLEDSAMYFCASHKGFEQFFGPGTRLTVL.

This chain joins TRBV5-1 and TRBJ1-4; no clear D. This CDR3 has 16 amino acids. The V gene's germline CDR1 is SGHRS and CDR2 YFSETQ. V was shortened by 1 base and J by 2 bases, with 12 bases between the two germline ends. This chain's CDR3 is CASSLYGGNTNEKLFF. Here the CDR3 DNA reads TGCGCCAGCAGCTTGTACGGAGGGAACACTAATGAAAAACTGTTTTTT.

V and J are TRBV28 and TRBJ1-6, with D unclear. Germline values: CDR1 MDHEN, CDR2 SYDVKM. V lost 10 bases and J lost 7, with 17 bases in between. The CDR3 runs to 14 residues. As DNA, the CDR3 is TGTGCCACCTCAGCGGAAGCTAAGAATTCACCCCTCCACTTT. Translating it yields CATSAEAKNSPLHF.

The table lists this clone with a count of one. The V gene is TRBV19, the J gene TRBJ1-4; tentative D call: TRBD1 (6 bases). Germline loops: CDR1 LNHDA, CDR2 SQIVND (reference sequence). The CDR3 is 15 residues long. V shed 2 bases and J shed 8 bases, with 15 bases lying between them. The DNA of the CDR3 is TGTGCCAGTAGTATACTTGGGGCAGGGGAAGAAAAACTGTTTTTT. Amino acids: CASSILGAGEEKLFF.

J is TRBJ2-1 and V is TRBV20-1; TRBD2 agrees at 7 bases. Trimming removed 6 bases from V and 12 bases from J; junction bases left unmatched: 8. Germline lookup yields CDR1 DFQATT and CDR2 SNEGSKA (reference sequence). This CDR3 region has 11 residues. CDR3 DNA sequence: TGCAGTGCAGGGGAGCGGGAAGGGCAGTTCTTC. Protein sequence: CSAGEREGQFF.

This chain links TRBV4-1 with TRBJ2-1; TRBD2 matches 11 bases. This CDR3 contains 15 residues. Unmatched junction bases numbered 3, after V lost 2 bases and J lost 6 bases. CDR1 is MGHRA and CDR2 is YSYEKL in the germline V gene. CDR3: CASSQLAGGGNEQFF. DNA of the CDR3: TGCGCCAGCAGCCAACTAGCGGGGGGCGGCAATGAGCAGTTCTTC.

This clone was observed a single time. The chain recombines TRBV18 with TRBJ2-5, with TRBD1 matching over 8 bases. Germline CDR1 and CDR2: KGHSH and LQKENI. The CDR3 has 14 residues. V lost 3 bases to trimming and J lost 2 bases; unmatched junction nucleotides: 2. This CDR3 is CASSPRTGQETQYF. In DNA form, the CDR3 reads TGTGCCAGCTCACCGAGGACAGGGCAAGAGACCCAGTACTTC.

The chain joins TRBV19 to TRBJ1-2; D uncertain. The V gene's germline CDR1 is LNHDA and CDR2 SQIVND (reference sequence). Trimming removed 8 bases at V and 0 bases at J, with 13 bases between. The CDR3 is made up of 14 amino acids. The CDR3 region is CASGTADANYGYTF. The CDR3 DNA reads TGTGCCAGTGGTACAGCCGATGCTAACTATGGCTACACCTTC. The variable domain in full, with the rest retrieved from reference TRBV19 and TRBJ1-2, is DGGITQSPKYLFRKEGQNVTLSCEQNLNHDAMYWYRQDPGQGLRLIYYSQIVNDFQKGDIAEGYSVSREKKESFPLTVTSAQKNPTAFYLCASGTADANYGYTFGSGTRLTVV.

The rearrangement joins TRBV28 to TRBJ1-2, with D possibly TRBD1 on 5 matching bases. V was clipped by 1 base and J by 6 bases, with 9 bases between them. In germline, CDR1 is MDHEN, CDR2 SYDVKM. This CDR3 spans 13 amino acids. CDR3 residues: CASSLSQGDGYTF. The CDR3 DNA reads as TGTGCCAGCAGTTTATCCCAGGGTGATGGCTACACCTTC.

The V call is TRBV7-3, the J call TRBJ1-1; 7 nucleotides match TRBD1. The CDR3 extends over 19 amino acids. V shed 2 bases, J shed 0 bases, and the junction held 15 bases outside the gene matches. Germline CDR1 reads SGHTA; CDR2 reads FQGTGA. The CDR3 region is CASSLLGQPTGSMNTEAFF. DNA for the CDR3: TGTGCCAGCAGCTTATTGGGACAGCCCACAGGGAGTATGAACACTGAAGCTTTCTTT. Full variable domain (rest looked up from reference TRBV7-3 and TRBJ1-1): GAGVSQTPSNKVTEKGKYVELRCDPISGHTALYWYRQSLGQGPEFLIYFQGTGAADDSGLPNDRFFAVRPEGSVSTLKIQRTERGDSAVYLCASSLLGQPTGSMNTEAFFGQGTRLTVV.

The chain couples TRBV5-1 to TRBJ1-5; 9 bases match TRBD1. The V and J ends lost 3 bases and 7 bases, in that order; junction bases with no gene match: 11. The CDR3 is 16 residues long. The germline CDR1 and CDR2 sequences are SGHRS and YFSETQ. CDR3 residues: CASSSHRGRPGQPQHF. In DNA form, the CDR3 reads TGCGCCAGCAGCTCTCACAGGGGGCGCCCCGGACAGCCCCAGCATTTT.

The gene calls are TRBV14 and TRBJ2-5; D not resolved. The germline V gene has CDR1 SGHDN and CDR2 FVKESK. The CDR3 sequence is 14 residues long. V dropped 1 base and J dropped 5 bases, with 11 bases sitting between them. As DNA, the CDR3 is TGTGCCAGCAGCCAAGGGCAGTTAATTGAGACCCAGTACTTC. It encodes CASSQGQLIETQYF.

This clone showed up just a few times. The chain couples TRBV11-2 to TRBJ1-3; 7 nucleotides agree with TRBD1. The CDR3 extends over 15 amino acids. V lost 5 bases, J lost 1 base, and 5 bases stayed unmatched. Germline CDR1 reads SGHAT; CDR2 reads FQNNGV. CDR3: CASSHYRGSGNTIYF. The CDR3 DNA reads TGTGCCAGCAGCCATTACAGGGGATCTGGAAACACCATATATTTT. Full variable domain (rest looked up from reference TRBV11-2 and TRBJ1-3): EAGVAQSPRYKIIEKRQSVAFWCNPISGHATLYWYQQILGQGPKLLIQFQNNGVVDDSQLPKDRFSAERLKGVDSTLKIQPAKLEDSAVYLCASSHYRGSGNTIYFGEGSWLTVV.